A single sample gave rise to the 29 T cell receptor beta chains below, sequenced in a study of T-cell memory formation after mild COVID-19. Each CDR3 protein gets one entry after TCRdb re-called the 5' RACE reads with MiXCR. This repertoire shows 200,000 to 250,000 distinct CDR3 sequences, 7.5% to 10% found once; its top ten account for roughly a fifth. Sequencing input: PBMCs or a T cell subset sorted from them (not recorded which). These receptor sequences come from a man younger than 30 who had mild COVID-19 (a few samples of this study predate the infection). Cell type and time point are not known.

CDR3 sequence: CSAFRAGGWNEQFF. CDR3 bases: TGCAGCGCCTTCCGAGCGGGGGGTTGGAATGAGCAGTTCTTC. The rearrangement joins TRBV29-1 to TRBJ2-1; 9 positions match TRBD2. The CDR3 totals 14 residues. The V segment lost 7 bases and the J segment 7 bases; nucleotides outside the gene matches: 11. Germline lookup yields CDR1 SQVTM and CDR2 ANQGSEA.

In its sample, this clonotype was seen a few times. The chain employs TRBV10-3 and TRBJ2-1; D gene ambiguous. The germline V gene has CDR1 ENHRY and CDR2 SYGVKD. V was pared by 5 bases and J by 5 bases, with 16 bases between. This CDR3 region has 15 residues. The CDR3 loop is CAISYPHEGNNEQFF. DNA for the CDR3: TGTGCCATCAGTTATCCCCACGAAGGGAACAATGAGCAGTTCTTC.

This chain connects TRBV6-1 to TRBJ2-3, with D uncertain. The CDR3 length is 14 residues. V was shortened by 7 bases and J by 1 base, with 12 bases between the two germline ends. Germline V gives CDR1 MNHNS, CDR2 SASEGT. The CDR3 region has the DNA TGTGCCAGCACCTCTGGCCCGGGCACAGATACGCAGTATTTT. Translation: CASTSGPGTDTQYF.

The gene calls are TRBV24-1 and TRBJ2-5, with D possibly TRBD2 on 5 matching bases. The CDR3 sequence is 13 residues long. The ends were cut back, 5 bases at V and 2 bases at J, with 8 bases in the middle. CDR1 is KGHDR, CDR2 SFDVKD, per germline. The CDR3 loop is CATSAGNQETQYF. The CDR3 DNA reads as TGTGCCACCAGTGCCGGGAATCAAGAGACCCAGTACTTC.

This clonotype was seen at least ten times. CDR3 region: CASRQGTGELFF. CDR3 DNA sequence: TGCGCCAGCAGACAGGGCACCGGGGAGCTGTTTTTT. This chain links TRBV5-1 with TRBJ2-2; TRBD1 is a possible D gene (6 bases). The CDR3 length is 12 residues. V was pared by 5 bases and J by 4 bases, with 6 bases between. The germline V gene encodes CDR1 SGHRS and CDR2 YFSETQ.

There are a few counts of this clonotype. The chain employs TRBV6-2 or TRBV6-3 and TRBJ1-1; 11 bases are shared with TRBD1. Trimming cost V 2 bases and J 3 bases; bases outside gene matches: 2. The CDR3 totals 15 residues. Germline V gives CDR1 MNHEY, CDR2 SVGEGT. The CDR3 sequence is CASSYGTGGDTEAFF. Written as DNA, the CDR3 is TGTGCCAGCAGTTACGGGACAGGGGGGGACACTGAAGCTTTCTTT.

V gene TRBV10-1 combines with J gene TRBJ2-7; D gene unclear. Germline V gene lookup returns CDR1 WNHNN and CDR2 SYGVQD (reference sequence). CDR3 length: 13 amino acids. The germline V and J ends were trimmed by 5 bases and 3 bases, with 11 bases remaining between them. The CDR3, as DNA: TGCGCCAGCAGTCCGACGGCTAACTACGAGCAGTACTTC. This codes for CASSPTANYEQYF.

For the CDR3, the DNA is TGTGCCAGCAGTTATCCCCCGTACAATGAGCAGTTCTTC. It specifies CASSYPPYNEQFF. The chain is built from TRBV6-2 or TRBV6-3 and TRBJ2-1; D gene ambiguous. V was clipped by 3 bases and J by 4 bases, with 7 bases between them. Germline loops: CDR1 MNHEY, CDR2 SVGEGT. The CDR3 has 13 amino acids.

The DNA of the CDR3 is TGTGCCAGCAGACTGACAGGGGCGGCAGGGGCCAACGTCCTGACTTTC. Protein sequence: CASRLTGAAGANVLTF. The chain joins TRBV6-2 or TRBV6-3 to TRBJ2-6, with 8 bases that match TRBD1. The CDR3 spans 16 residues. Per germline, CDR1 MNHEY and CDR2 SVGEGT. With 6 bases clipped from V and 4 bases from J, the junction kept 8 bases outside the gene matches.

The chain uses TRBV5-1 and TRBJ2-6; D is unclear. V gave up 5 bases and J gave up 0 bases, with 12 bases separating them. Germline V lookup: CDR1 SGHRS, CDR2 YFSETQ. The CDR3 is 16 amino acids. CDR3 in DNA: TGCGCCAGCAGTTTAGACGGTACCTCTGGGGCCAACGTCCTGACTTTC. This codes for CASSLDGTSGANVLTF.

This clonotype was detected ten times or more. V is TRBV24-1 and J is TRBJ2-7; tentatively, D is TRBD1 or TRBD2 (5 bases each). This CDR3 is 16 amino acids long. CDR1 and CDR2 from the germline V gene are KGHDR and SFDVKD. V lost 3 bases to trimming and J lost 3 bases, with 17 bases between them. Here the CDR3 DNA reads TGTGCCACCAGTGATGGTCTTTCAGGGAGAAACTACGAGCAGTACTTC. This codes for CATSDGLSGRNYEQYF.

The rearrangement joins TRBV20-1 to TRBJ2-6; a weak D match, TRBD1 (5 bases). CDR1 is DFQATT, CDR2 SNEGSKA, per germline (reference sequence). Trimming stripped 5 bases from V and 2 bases from J, with 10 bases between. The CDR3 is 14 residues long. CDR3 in amino acids: CSAAGSTGANVLTF. The CDR3, as DNA: TGCAGTGCTGCAGGGTCAACTGGGGCCAACGTCCTGACTTTC.

The chain links TRBV30 to TRBJ2-7; perhaps D is TRBD1 or TRBD2 (5 bases each). Germline V gene sequence: CDR1 GTSNPN, CDR2 SVGIG (reference sequence). The CDR3 runs to 15 residues. Trimming cost V 0 bases and J 2 bases, with 14 bases left between them. The CDR3 here is CAWSVGSGSPYEQYF. For the CDR3, the DNA is TGTGCCTGGAGTGTAGGGTCAGGGAGTCCCTACGAGCAGTACTTC.

In its sample, this clonotype was seen many times. The chain has TRBV11-2 and TRBJ2-1; 11 positions match TRBD2. V shed 5 bases and J 4 bases; nucleotides not matched to a gene: 4. Germline V gene sequence: CDR1 SGHAT, CDR2 FQNNGV. This CDR3 contains 15 residues. In nucleotides, the CDR3 is TGTGCCAGCAGCCTCCGACTAGCGGGGTACAATGAGCAGTTCTTC. It codes for CASSLRLAGYNEQFF.

This clonotype showed up just a few times. V usage is TRBV7-9 and J usage is TRBJ1-1, with 7 nucleotides matching TRBD1. J gave up 3 bases and V 7 bases, and 8 bases lay outside the gene matches. Germline V gene data show CDR1 as SEHNR and CDR2 as FQNEAQ (reference sequence). The CDR3 is made up of 14 amino acids. CDR3 DNA sequence: TGTGCCAGCACCATGATCGACAGGGACACTGAAGCTTTCTTT. Its translation is CASTMIDRDTEAFF.

The rearrangement uses TRBV7-2 and TRBJ1-1; the match to TRBD1 covers 8 bases. CDR1 is SGHTA and CDR2 is FQGNSA in the germline V gene. The V gene end was trimmed by 3 bases and the J gene end by 5 bases; junction bases not matched to a gene: 17. The CDR3 extends over 18 amino acids. CDR3: CASSFRGFSQGVLTEAFF. The CDR3 DNA reads as TGTGCCAGCAGCTTCCGGGGATTTTCACAGGGGGTCTTGACTGAAGCTTTCTTT.

This clonotype was counted at least ten times. The chain employs TRBV3-1 and TRBJ2-1, with TRBD2 matching 10 bases. This CDR3 is built from 16 residues. Per germline, CDR1 LGHDT and CDR2 YNNKEL (reference sequence). After removal of 5 bases from V and 4 bases from J, the junction contained 8 bases not matched to a gene. CDR3 in DNA: TGTGCCAGCAGCTCAGGTAGCGGGGGGACTTACAATGAGCAGTTCTTC. Its protein product is CASSSGSGGTYNEQFF.

V usage is TRBV6-1 and J usage is TRBJ2-1; a possible D gene is TRBD2 (5 bases). Germline CDR1 and CDR2: MNHNS and SASEGT. V was clipped by 2 bases and J by 4 bases, with 9 bases between them. CDR3 size: 14 residues. The CDR3 protein is CASSENGGYNEQFF. The CDR3 DNA sequence: TGTGCCAGCAGTGAAAACGGAGGTTACAATGAGCAGTTCTTC.

The chain couples TRBV3-1 to TRBJ1-1; D may be TRBD1 (5 bases). Germline-derived CDR1 and CDR2 are LGHDT and YNNKEL (reference sequence). The CDR3 runs to 15 residues. V lost 0 bases to trimming and J lost 11 bases, with 19 bases between them. The CDR3 loop is CASSQDRVEGLRAFF. The CDR3 DNA reads TGTGCCAGCAGCCAAGATCGAGTGGAGGGGCTGCGGGCTTTCTTT.

The rearrangement uses TRBV7-7 and TRBJ2-2; D possibly uses TRBD1 or TRBD2 (6 bases each). There are 16 residues in the CDR3. Germline V lookup: CDR1 SSHAT, CDR2 FNYEAQ (reference sequence). V lost 1 base to trimming and J lost 7 bases, with 16 bases between them. The DNA of the CDR3 is TGTGCCAGCAGCTTAGGCGGGACATTAAGAGGCGGGGAGCTGTTTTTT. As protein: CASSLGGTLRGGELFF.

The V call is TRBV24-1, the J call TRBJ2-2; no reliable D call. Trimming shortened V by 9 bases and J by 4 bases, and 14 bases separated the two germline ends. This CDR3 contains 14 residues. CDR1 and CDR2 (germline): KGHDR, SFDVKD. The CDR3 spells CATESNSFTGELFF. In nucleotides, the CDR3 is TGTGCCACCGAAAGTAACTCGTTCACCGGGGAGCTGTTTTTT.

The rearrangement joins TRBV30 to TRBJ1-2, with a weak D call TRBD1 (5 bases). The V end was cut by 7 bases, the J end by 3 bases, with 18 bases between. The CDR3 runs 14 residues. CDR1 is GTSNPN and CDR2 is SVGIG in the germline V gene (reference sequence). In nucleotides, the CDR3 is TGTGCCTCCGGGGGGAGGGGCAAGTACTATGGCTACACCTTC. Translated: CASGGRGKYYGYTF.

The chain links TRBV7-2 to TRBJ2-7; TRBD2 matches at 14 bases. Trimming took 6 bases from V and 0 from J; bases not matched to a gene: 1. Germline CDR1 is SGHTA and CDR2 is FQGNSA. The CDR3 extends over 15 amino acids. The CDR3 DNA reads TGTGCCAGCAGTGGGACTAGCGGGAGCTCCTACGAGCAGTACTTC. It encodes CASSGTSGSSYEQYF.

This clonotype was counted at least ten times. V gene TRBV5-1 combines with J gene TRBJ2-2; 11 nucleotides line up with TRBD1. J gave up 5 bases and V 4 bases, and 13 bases lay outside the gene matches. CDR3 length equals 18 residues. Germline V gene sequence: CDR1 SGHRS, CDR2 YFSETQ. The CDR3 sequence is CASSQGQGARAGTGELFF. CDR3 in DNA: TGCGCCAGCAGCCAAGGACAGGGGGCCAGAGCTGGGACCGGGGAGCTGTTTTTT.

This clonotype was seen a few times. The DNA of the CDR3 is TGTGCCAGCAGCTTAGAATGGGAGAACACTGAAGCTTTCTTT. This codes for CASSLEWENTEAFF. The chain combines TRBV7-6 with TRBJ1-1, with no clear D. V lost 1 base and J lost 1, with 7 bases in between. This CDR3 region has 14 residues. Per the germline V gene, CDR1 is SGHVS and CDR2 is FNYEAQ.

This clonotype was counted a few times. The V gene is TRBV5-1, the J gene TRBJ1-3, with TRBD1 matching 8 bases. Germline CDR1 SGHRS, CDR2 YFSETQ. Trimming at V came to 3 bases and at J to 4 bases, leaving 6 bases not matched to a gene. The CDR3 extends over 15 amino acids. Here the CDR3 DNA reads TGCGCCAGCAGCTCCGGACAGGGCCCGGGAAACACCATATATTTT. It translates to CASSSGQGPGNTIYF. The variable domain in full, with the rest retrieved from reference TRBV5-1 and TRBJ1-3, is KAGVTQTPRYLIKTRGQQVTLSCSPISGHRSVSWYQQTPGQGLQFLFEYFSETQRNKGNFPGRFSGRQFSNSRSEMNVSTLELGDSALYLCASSSGQGPGNTIYFGEGSWLTVV.

The V call is TRBV20-1, the J call TRBJ2-4; 7 bases line up with TRBD1. Looked up from germline, CDR1 is DFQATT and CDR2 is SNEGSKA (reference sequence). The trim removed 4 bases at V and 9 bases at J, leaving 3 bases unmatched. The CDR3 spans 11 residues. This chain's CDR3 is CSAKQGSIQYF. The CDR3 DNA reads as TGCAGTGCTAAACAGGGGAGCATTCAGTACTTC.

The rearrangement links TRBV2 to TRBJ2-7; 9 nucleotides line up with TRBD2. CDR1 and CDR2 (germline): SNHLY, FYNNEI. Trimming took 0 bases from V and 10 from J; bases not matched to a gene: 4. CDR3 size: 13 residues. The DNA of the CDR3 is TGTGCCAGCAGTGAAGCGCGGGGGGGGATTCAGTACGTC. Protein sequence: CASSEARGGIQYV.

The J gene is TRBJ1-5, the V gene TRBV4-1; no reliable D call. Trimming took off 4 bases at V and 7 bases at J, with 20 bases between the two ends. CDR1 and CDR2 (germline): MGHRA, YSYEKL. This CDR3 comprises 16 residues. The CDR3 bases are TGCGCCAGCAGCCCTACCGATGGGGTAGCGGGGCAGCCCCAGCATTTT. Encoded protein: CASSPTDGVAGQPQHF.